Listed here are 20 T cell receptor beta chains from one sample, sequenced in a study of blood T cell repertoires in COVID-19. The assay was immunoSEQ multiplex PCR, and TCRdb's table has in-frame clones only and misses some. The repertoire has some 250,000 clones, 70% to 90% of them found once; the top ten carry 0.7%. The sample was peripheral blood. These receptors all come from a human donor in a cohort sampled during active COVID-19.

The CDR3 nucleotides read TGTGCCAGCAGCCTCCAGGCGAAAGAAGCTTTCTTT. Protein product: CASSLQAKEAFF. This chain uses TRBV7-9 with TRBJ1-1; D gene ambiguous. Trimming left V 5 bases short and J 8 bases short, with 12 bases between. CDR1 and CDR2 (germline): SEHNR, FQNEAQ (reference sequence). The CDR3 runs 12 residues.

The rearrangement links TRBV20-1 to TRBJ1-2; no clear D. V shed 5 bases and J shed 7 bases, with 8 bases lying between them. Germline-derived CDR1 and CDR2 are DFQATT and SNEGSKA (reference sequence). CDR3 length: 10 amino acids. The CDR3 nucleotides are TGCAGTGCTCCGAGAGGTGGCTACACCTTC. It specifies CSAPRGGYTF.

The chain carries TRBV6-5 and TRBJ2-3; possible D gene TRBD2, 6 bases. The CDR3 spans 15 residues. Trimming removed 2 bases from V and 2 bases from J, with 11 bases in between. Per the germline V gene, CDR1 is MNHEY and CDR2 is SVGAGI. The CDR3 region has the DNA TGTGCCAGCAGTTACGCGGGGCCTCCCACAGATACGCAGTATTTT. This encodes CASSYAGPPTDTQYF.

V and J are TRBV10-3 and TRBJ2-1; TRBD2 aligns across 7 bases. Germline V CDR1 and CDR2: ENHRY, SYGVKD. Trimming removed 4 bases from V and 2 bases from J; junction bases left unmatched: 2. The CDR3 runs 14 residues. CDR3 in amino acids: CAISGGGAYNEQFF. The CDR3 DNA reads TGTGCCATCAGTGGTGGGGGGGCCTACAATGAGCAGTTCTTC.

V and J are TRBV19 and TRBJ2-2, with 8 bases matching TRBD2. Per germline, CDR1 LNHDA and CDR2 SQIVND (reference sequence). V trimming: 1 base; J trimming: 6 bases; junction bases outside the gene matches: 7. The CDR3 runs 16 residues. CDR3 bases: TGTGCCAGTAGTATAGTTCTCCCGGGGGGGCCCGGGGAGCTGTTTTTT. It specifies CASSIVLPGGPGELFF.

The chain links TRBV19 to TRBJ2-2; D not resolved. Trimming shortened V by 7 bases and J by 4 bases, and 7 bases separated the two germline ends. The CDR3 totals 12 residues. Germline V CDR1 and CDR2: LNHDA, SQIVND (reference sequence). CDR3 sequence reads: CASKPRTGELFF. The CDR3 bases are TGTGCCAGTAAGCCCCGCACCGGGGAGCTGTTTTTT.

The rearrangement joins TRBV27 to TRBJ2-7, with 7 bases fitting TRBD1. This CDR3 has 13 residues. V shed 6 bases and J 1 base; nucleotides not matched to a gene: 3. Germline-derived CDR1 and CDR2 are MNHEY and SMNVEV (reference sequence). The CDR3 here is CASRRQGSYEQYF. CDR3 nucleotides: TGTGCCAGCAGAAGACAGGGATCCTACGAGCAGTACTTC.

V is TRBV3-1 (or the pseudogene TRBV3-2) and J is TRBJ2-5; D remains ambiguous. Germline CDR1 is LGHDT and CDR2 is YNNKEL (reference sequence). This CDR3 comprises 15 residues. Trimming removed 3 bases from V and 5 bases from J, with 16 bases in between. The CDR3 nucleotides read TGTGCCAGCAGCCATAATATGGTGGCCGGGGAGACCCAGTACTTC. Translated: CASSHNMVAGETQYF.

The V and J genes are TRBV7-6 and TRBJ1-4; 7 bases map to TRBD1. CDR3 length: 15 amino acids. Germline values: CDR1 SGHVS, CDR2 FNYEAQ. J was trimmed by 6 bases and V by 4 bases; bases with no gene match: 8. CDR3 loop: CASSSSQGIDEKLFF. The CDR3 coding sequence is TGTGCCAGCAGCTCGTCACAGGGGATTGATGAAAAACTGTTTTTT.

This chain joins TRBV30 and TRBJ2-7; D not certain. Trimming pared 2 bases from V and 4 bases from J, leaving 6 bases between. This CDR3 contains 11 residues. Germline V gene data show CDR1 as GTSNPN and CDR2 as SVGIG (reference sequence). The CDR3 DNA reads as TGTGCCTGGAGTTTTTCTTACGAGCAGTACTTC. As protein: CAWSFSYEQYF.

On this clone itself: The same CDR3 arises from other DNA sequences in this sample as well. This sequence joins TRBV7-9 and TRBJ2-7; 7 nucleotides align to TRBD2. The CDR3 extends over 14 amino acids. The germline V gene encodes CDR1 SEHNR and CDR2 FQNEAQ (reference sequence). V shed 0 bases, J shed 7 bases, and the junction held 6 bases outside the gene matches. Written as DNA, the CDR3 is TGTGCCAGCAGCTTAGCGGGAGGGCCGGGGGAGCAGTACTTC. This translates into CASSLAGGPGEQYF. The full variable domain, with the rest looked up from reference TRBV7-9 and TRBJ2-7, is DTGVSQNPRHKITKRGQNVTFRCDPISEHNRLYWYRQTLGQGPEFLTYFQNEAQLEKSRLLSDRFSAERPKGSFSTLEIQRTEQGDSAMYLCASSLAGGPGEQYFGPGTRLTVT.

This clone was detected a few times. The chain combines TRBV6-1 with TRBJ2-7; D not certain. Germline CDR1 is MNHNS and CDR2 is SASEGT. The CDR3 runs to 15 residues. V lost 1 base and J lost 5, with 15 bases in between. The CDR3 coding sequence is TGTGCCAGCAGTGAAGAGGCCAGGTCTATTGACGAGCAGTACTTC. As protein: CASSEEARSIDEQYF.

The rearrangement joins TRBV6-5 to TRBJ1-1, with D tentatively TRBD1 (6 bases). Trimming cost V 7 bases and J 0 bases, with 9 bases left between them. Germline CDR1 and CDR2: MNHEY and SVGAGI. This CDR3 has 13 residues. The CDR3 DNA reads TGTGCCAGCACCGGACAGCTGAACACTGAAGCTTTCTTT. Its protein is CASTGQLNTEAFF.

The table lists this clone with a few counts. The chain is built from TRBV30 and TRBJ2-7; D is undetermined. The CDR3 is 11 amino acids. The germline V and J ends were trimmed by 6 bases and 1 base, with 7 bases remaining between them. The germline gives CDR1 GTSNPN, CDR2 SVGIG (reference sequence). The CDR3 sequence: CACRRSYEQYF. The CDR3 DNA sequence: TGTGCCTGTAGGAGATCCTACGAGCAGTACTTC.

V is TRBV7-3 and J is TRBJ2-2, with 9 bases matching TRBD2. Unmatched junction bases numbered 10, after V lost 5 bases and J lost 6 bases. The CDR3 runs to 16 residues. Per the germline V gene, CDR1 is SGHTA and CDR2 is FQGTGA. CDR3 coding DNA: TGTGCCAGCAGCCCTAGTAGCGGGAGACGTCCCGGGGAGCTGTTTTTT. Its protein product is CASSPSSGRRPGELFF.

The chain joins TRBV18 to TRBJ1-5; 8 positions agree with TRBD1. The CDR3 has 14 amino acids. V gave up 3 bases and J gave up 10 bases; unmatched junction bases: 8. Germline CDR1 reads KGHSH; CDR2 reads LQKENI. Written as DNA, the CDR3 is TGTGCCAGCTCACCCGGACAGGGCCGACTTCCCCAGCATTTT. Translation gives CASSPGQGRLPQHF.

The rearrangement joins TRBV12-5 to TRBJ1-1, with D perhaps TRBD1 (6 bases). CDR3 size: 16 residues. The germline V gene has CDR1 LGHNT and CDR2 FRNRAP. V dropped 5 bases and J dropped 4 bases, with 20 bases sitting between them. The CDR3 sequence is CASGLRVQGYGTEAFF. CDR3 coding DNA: TGTGCTAGTGGTCTTAGGGTACAGGGCTATGGCACTGAAGCTTTCTTT.

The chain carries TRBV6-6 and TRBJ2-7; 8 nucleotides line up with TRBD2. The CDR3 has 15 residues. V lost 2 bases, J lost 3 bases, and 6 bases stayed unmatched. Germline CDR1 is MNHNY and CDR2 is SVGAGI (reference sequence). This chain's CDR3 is CASSYTGGLGYEQYF. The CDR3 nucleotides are TGTGCCAGCAGTTACACGGGGGGGTTAGGCTACGAGCAGTACTTC.

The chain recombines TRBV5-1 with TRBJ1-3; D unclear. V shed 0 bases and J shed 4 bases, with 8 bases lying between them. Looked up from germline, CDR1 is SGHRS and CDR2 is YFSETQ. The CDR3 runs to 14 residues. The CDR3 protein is CASSLAGRGNTIYF. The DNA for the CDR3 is TGCGCCAGCAGCTTGGCTGGGAGGGGAAACACCATATATTTT.

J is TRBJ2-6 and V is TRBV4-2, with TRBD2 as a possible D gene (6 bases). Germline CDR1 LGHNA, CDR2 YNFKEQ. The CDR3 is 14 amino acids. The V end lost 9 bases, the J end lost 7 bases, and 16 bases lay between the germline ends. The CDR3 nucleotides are TGTGCCAGTACCTTGTGGGGGGACGCCAACGTCCTGACTTTC. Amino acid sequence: CASTLWGDANVLTF.